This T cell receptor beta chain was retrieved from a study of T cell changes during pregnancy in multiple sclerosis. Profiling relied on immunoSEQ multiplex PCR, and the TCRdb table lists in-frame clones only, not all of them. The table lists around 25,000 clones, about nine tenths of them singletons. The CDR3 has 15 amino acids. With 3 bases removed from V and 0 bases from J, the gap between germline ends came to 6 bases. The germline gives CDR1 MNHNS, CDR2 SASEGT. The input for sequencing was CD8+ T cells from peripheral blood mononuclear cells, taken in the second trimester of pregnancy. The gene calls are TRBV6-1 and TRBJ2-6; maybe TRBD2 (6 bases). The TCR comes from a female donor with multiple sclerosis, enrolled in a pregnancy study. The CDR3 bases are TGTGCCAGCAGTGAGGGGGGCTCTGGGGCCAACGTCCTGACTTTC. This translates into CASSEGGSGANVLTF.